This is a list of T cell receptor beta chains from one sample in a study of blood T cell repertoires in COVID-19. Profiled with immunoSEQ multiplex PCR; TCRdb holds only in-frame clones, not every one. The sample contains more than 100,000 clones, roughly 84% of which appear only once. Sequenced input: peripheral blood. The receptors here all came from a human donor in a cohort sampled during active COVID-19. The CDR3 runs from the conserved cysteine through the conserved F or W. A D gene is named only where the DNA matches it firmly. Size is stated for part of the rows, as once, few or many counts, or as a class when the clone is expanded.

V gene	J gene	D gene	clone size	CDR3 protein	CDR3 DNA
TRBV2	TRBJ2-3	TRBD2	-	CASSVLGLAGVRTDTQYF	TGTGCCAGCAGCGTACTGGGACTAGCGGGAGTAAGGACAGATACGCAGTATTTT
TRBV4-1	TRBJ1-2	TRBD1	-	CASSQGSLGQGAYGYTF	TGCGCCAGCAGCCAAGGGTCCTTGGGGCAGGGGGCCTATGGCTACACCTTC
TRBV4-1	TRBJ2-7	-	-	CASSQKDLSSYEQYF	TGCGCCAGCAGCCAAAAGGACTTAAGCTCCTACGAGCAGTACTTC
TRBV5-1	TRBJ1-1	-	-	CASTERGTYTEAFF	TGCGCCAGCACCGAACGGGGGACGTACACTGAAGCTTTCTTT
TRBV29-1	TRBJ2-3	-	once	CSVVDLDLAASTDTQYF	TGCAGCGTTGTTGATCTCGATCTGGCTGCTAGCACAGATACGCAGTATTTT
TRBV28	TRBJ2-7	-	once	CASTPRQVRYEQYF	TGTGCCAGCACCCCCCGACAGGTACGCTACGAGCAGTACTTC
TRBV5-1	TRBJ1-1	-	-	CASSLVPPWTSANTEAFF	TGCGCCAGCAGCTTGGTTCCCCCTTGGACTTCTGCGAACACTGAAGCTTTCTTT
TRBV6-5	TRBJ1-5	TRBD1	-	CASRKDRDRRPQHF	TGTGCCAGCAGAAAAGACAGGGACCGCCGGCCCCAGCATTTT
TRBV19	TRBJ2-1	TRBD2	once	CASSTRTSGGIYNEQFF	TGTGCCAGTAGTACTCGGACTAGCGGGGGAATATACAATGAGCAGTTCTTC
TRBV2	TRBJ1-2	TRBD1	-	CASSEGQGNAYGYTF	TGTGCCAGCAGTGAAGGACAGGGTAACGCCTATGGCTACACCTTC
TRBV9	TRBJ2-3	-	-	CASSVLGTDTQYF	TGTGCCAGCAGCGTACTCGGGACAGATACGCAGTATTTT
TRBV21-1	TRBJ2-3	-	-	CASSKVRQGSSDTQYF	TGTGCCAGCAGCAAAGTTCGCCAGGGTTCGTCAGATACGCAGTATTTT
TRBV27	TRBJ1-6	TRBD1	few	CASSFLQDRGNSPLHF	TGTGCCAGCAGTTTCCTCCAGGACAGGGGGAATTCACCCCTCCACTTT
TRBV28	TRBJ2-1	TRBD2	-	CASSPQIRLAGGTYNEQFF	TGTGCCAGCAGTCCCCAAATTCGACTAGCGGGAGGAACCTACAATGAGCAGTTCTTC